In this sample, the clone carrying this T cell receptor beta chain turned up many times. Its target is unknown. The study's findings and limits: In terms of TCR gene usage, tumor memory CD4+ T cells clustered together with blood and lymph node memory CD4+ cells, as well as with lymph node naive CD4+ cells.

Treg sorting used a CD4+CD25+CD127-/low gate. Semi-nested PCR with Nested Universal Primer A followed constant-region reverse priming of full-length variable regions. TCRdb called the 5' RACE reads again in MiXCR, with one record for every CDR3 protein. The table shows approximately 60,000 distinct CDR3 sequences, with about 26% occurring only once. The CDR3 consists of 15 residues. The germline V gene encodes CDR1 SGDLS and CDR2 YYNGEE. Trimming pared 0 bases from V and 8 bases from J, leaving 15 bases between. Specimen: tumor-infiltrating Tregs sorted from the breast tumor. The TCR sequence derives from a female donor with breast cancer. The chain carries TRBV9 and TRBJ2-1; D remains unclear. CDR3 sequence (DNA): TGTGCCAGCAGCGTAGGGGGTACCCCGTTGGATGAGCAGTTCTTC. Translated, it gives CASSVGGTPLDEQFF.